A selection of T cell receptor beta chains follows, all from one sample in a study of cytomegalovirus exposure and HLA in healthy donors. TCRdb's table, derived via immunoSEQ multiplex PCR, lists solely in-frame clones and lacks some. Of under 400,000 clones in the sample, around 90% were seen once. The sequenced material came from PBMCs. All receptors derive from a young man in good health and CMV-seronegative. Both conserved end residues are part of each CDR3. The order of the fields is D gene, J gene, V gene, clone size, CDR3 DNA, CDR3 protein. A D gene is named only where the DNA matches it firmly. Some rows mark clone size as missing; the rest say once, few, many or name a class of expanded clone.

TRBD2 TRBJ2-5 TRBV19 NA TGTGCCAGTAGTACAGGACTAGGGGAGACCCAGTACTTC CASSTGLGETQYF
NA TRBJ2-6 TRBV2 NA TGTGCCAGCAATTTACGAGCCCGCTCTGGGGCCAACGTCCTGACTTTC CASNLRARSGANVLTF
TRBD2 TRBJ2-1 TRBV4-1 NA TGCGCCAGCAGCCAAGACGGACGCCTCCACACTAGCGGGGGGGGCCATGAGCAGTTCTTC CASSQDGRLHTSGGGHEQFF
TRBD2 TRBJ2-5 TRBV7-7 few TGTGCCAGCAGCCCCAGACGGACTAGCGGGGGCGAGACCCAGTACTTC CASSPRRTSGGETQYF
TRBD1 TRBJ2-5 TRBV11-3 NA TGTGCCAGCAGTTCAGGACAGGGAAGGTGGACCCAGTACTTC CASSSGQGRWTQYF
TRBD2 TRBJ2-7 TRBV4-2 once TGTGCCAGCAGCCCGCCCGGACTAGCCTACGAGCAGTACTTC CASSPPGLAYEQYF
TRBD1 TRBJ2-2 TRBV4-3 NA TGCGCCAGCAGCCAAGGATTAATAGGACAGGGTAACACCGGGGAGCTGTTTTTT CASSQGLIGQGNTGELFF
NA TRBJ2-7 TRBV29-1 NA TGCAGCGTCGTCAGTCCGACCAGGGGCGAGCAGTACTTC CSVVSPTRGEQYF
TRBD1 TRBJ1-1 TRBV28 NA TGTGCCAGCAGTGTACTGGACAGGGCGTTGGTTGGTGGAGCTTTCTTT CASSVLDRALVGGAFF
NA TRBJ2-3 TRBV6-5 NA TGTGCCAGCAGTTATAAGGGGGAGACAGATACGCAGTATTTT CASSYKGETDTQYF
TRBD1 TRBJ2-5 TRBV7-6 NA TGTGCCAGCAGCTTAGGGGTACAGACAGGGGGCACGGGAGAGACCCAGTACTTC CASSLGVQTGGTGETQYF
NA TRBJ2-7 TRBV7-9 NA TGTGCCAGCAGCTTTAAGACAGACTACGAGCAGTACTTC CASSFKTDYEQYF
NA TRBJ1-5 TRBV19 NA TGTGCCAGTAGTATAGTTACGGCAGGGTGGTGGCCCCAGCATTTT CASSIVTAGWWPQHF
TRBD1 TRBJ1-4 TRBV11-2 NA TGTGCCAGCAGCTCGCGGACAGGGGCAACTAATGAAAAACTGTTTTTT CASSSRTGATNEKLFF
NA TRBJ1-5 TRBV27 NA TGTGCCAGCAGTTTCAGGGCAGGGGATCAGCCCCAGCATTTT CASSFRAGDQPQHF
NA TRBJ2-1 TRBV5-6 NA TGTGCCAGCAGCTTGGCCAACAGGGTCCCCTACAATGAGCAGTTCTTC CASSLANRVPYNEQFF
TRBD2 TRBJ2-3 TRBV9 NA TGTGCCAGCAGCGCCGGGGGGGAGACAGATACGCAGTATTTT CASSAGGETDTQYF
TRBD1 TRBJ1-1 TRBV6-5 NA TGTGCCAGCAGTCCGGTACAGGGGGTGATTACTGAAGCTTTCTTT CASSPVQGVITEAFF
NA TRBJ2-7 TRBV5-1 NA TGCGCCAGCAGCTTAGACGACAGGACCTACGAGCAGTACTTC CASSLDDRTYEQYF
NA TRBJ2-7 TRBV2 NA TGTGCCAGCAGTCTCCCCTATCCCTACGAGCAGTACTTC CASSLPYPYEQYF
NA TRBJ2-7 TRBV19 NA TGTGCCAGTAGTATAGACGGACAGTTCTACGAGCAGTACTTC CASSIDGQFYEQYF
TRBD1 TRBJ1-6 TRBV4-3 NA TGCGCCAGCAGCCGGACGGGACAGTATAATTCACCCCTCCACTTT CASSRTGQYNSPLHF
NA TRBJ1-1 TRBV18 NA TGTGCCAGCTCACCGGGGCAGGAGAACACTGAAGCTTTCTTT CASSPGQENTEAFF
NA TRBJ2-3 TRBV29-1 NA TGCAGCGTTGAGGAGGGCTCCACAGATACGCAGTATTTT CSVEEGSTDTQYF
TRBD1 TRBJ1-2 TRBV5-1 NA TGCGCCAGCAGCTTAAGCGGACAGGGCGGCTACACCTTC CASSLSGQGGYTF
NA TRBJ2-3 TRBV15 NA TGTGCCACCAGCAGAGTTGGGGGGGGGCTGTATACGCAGTATTTT CATSRVGGGLYTQYF
TRBD2 TRBJ2-7 TRBV7-8 NA TGTGCCAGCAGCTTAGCGCGCGGGGGCTCCTACGAGCAGTACTTC CASSLARGGSYEQYF
NA TRBJ1-2 TRBV9 NA TGTGCCAGCAGCCCATTTCAGGGCCCTTATGGCTACACCTTC CASSPFQGPYGYTF
TRBD2 TRBJ2-7 TRBV5-1 NA TGCGCCAGCAGCTTGGGAACCCTCCGGACTAGCGGCTACGAGCAGTACTTC CASSLGTLRTSGYEQYF
TRBD1 TRBJ2-5 TRBV9 NA TGTGCCAGCAGCGTTGACAGGGGAACAGAGACCCAGTACTTC CASSVDRGTETQYF
NA TRBJ1-6 TRBV2 few TGTGCCAGCAGGAAGACAGGTTTGGATTCACCCCTCCACTTT CASRKTGLDSPLHF
TRBD1 TRBJ2-2 TRBV30 NA TGTGCCTGGAGCGCCGGGACAGGAGGCATCGGGGAGCTGTTTTTT CAWSAGTGGIGELFF
NA TRBJ2-7 TRBV30 few TGTGCCTGGAGTAAGAGCACCTCCTACGAGCAGTACTTC CAWSKSTSYEQYF
TRBD1 TRBJ2-1 TRBV4-1 NA TGCGCCAGCAGCCGTACCACAGGGGTCCTGAGGAATGAGCAGTTCTTC CASSRTTGVLRNEQFF
TRBD1 TRBJ1-1 TRBV4-1 NA TGCGCCAGCAGCCCAACGGACAGGGAGAACACTGAAGCTTTCTTT CASSPTDRENTEAFF
NA TRBJ1-5 TRBV4-2 NA TGTGCCAGCAGCCAAGGTGGAGATCAGCCCCAGCATTTT CASSQGGDQPQHF